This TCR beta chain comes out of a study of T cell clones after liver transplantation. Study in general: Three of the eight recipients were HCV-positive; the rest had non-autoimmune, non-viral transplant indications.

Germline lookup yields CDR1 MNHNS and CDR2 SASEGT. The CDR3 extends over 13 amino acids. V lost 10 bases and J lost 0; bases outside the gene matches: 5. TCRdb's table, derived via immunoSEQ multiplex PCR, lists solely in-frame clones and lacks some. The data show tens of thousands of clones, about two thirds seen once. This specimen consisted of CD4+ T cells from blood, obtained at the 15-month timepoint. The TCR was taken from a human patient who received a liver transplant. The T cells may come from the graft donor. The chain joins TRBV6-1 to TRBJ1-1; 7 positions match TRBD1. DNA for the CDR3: TGTGCCACGGGACAGCCGATGAACACTGAAGCTTTCTTT. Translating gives CATGQPMNTEAFF.